Below are 18 T cell receptor beta chains sequenced from a single sample in a study of read filtering for tumor transcriptome and immune sequencing. From about 400 ng of RNA, a library with molecular barcoded alpha/delta and beta/gamma adaptors was made. MiXCR, applied by TCRdb to the reads, yields one record per CDR3 protein. Here the sample spans about 5,200 distinct CDR3 sequences, 20% being singletons. Sample: a population of CD138-negative cells sorted from bone marrow. The receptors here all came from a donor aged 40 or over with multiple myeloma.

Points on this clonotype: With a far larger clone one base away, a read error is the likely cause. This sequence joins TRBV7-9 and TRBJ2-1, with 11 bases aligning to TRBD2. V was pared by 4 bases and J by 6 bases, with 11 bases of the junction left unmatched. The CDR3 sequence is 17 residues long. The germline V gene has CDR1 SEHNR and CDR2 FQNEAQ (reference sequence). The CDR3 protein is CASSSLPGTSGCNEQFF. The CDR3 nucleotides read TGTGCCAGCAGCTCCCTCCCCGGGACTAGCGGATGCAATGAGCAGTTCTTC.

By its share, this clonotype is medium-sized. The chain uses TRBV2 and TRBJ1-1, with D uncertain. The V gene lost 8 bases and the J gene lost 1 base, with 11 bases spanning the gap. Germline CDR1 is SNHLY and CDR2 is FYNNEI. CDR3 length: 13 amino acids. This CDR3 is CASSAESNTEAFF. The CDR3 coding sequence is TGTGCCAGCTCGGCGGAGTCGAACACTGAAGCTTTCTTT.

A few counts support this clonotype. With a far larger clone one base away, a read error is the likely cause. This rearrangement joins TRBV6-2 or TRBV6-3 to TRBJ1-1; TRBD1 might be the D (5 bases). The CDR3 runs to 12 residues. Germline lookup yields CDR1 MNHEY and CDR2 SVGEGT. CDR3 in DNA: TGTGCCAGCAGTGCAGGGAGCACTGGAGCTTTCTTT. Protein: CASSAGSTGAFF.

Concerning this clonotype: An end of the junction does not agree with germline; a read error may underlie this. The V call is TRBV12-3 or TRBV12-4, the J call TRBJ2-4; D may be TRBD1 or TRBD2 (5 bases each). The CDR3 has 16 amino acids. The CDR3 coding sequence is TGTGCCAGCAGGCCCCCAGGGACCTTAGCCGAAAACATTCTGTACTTC. It encodes CASRPPGTLAENILYF.

On this clonotype: A far larger clone lies a single base away; this is likely a read error. This chain joins TRBV7-9 and TRBJ1-1; possibly TRBD1 for D (5 bases). V lost 4 bases, J lost 4 bases, and 19 bases lay in between. The CDR3 contains 16 residues. Per germline, CDR1 SEHNR and CDR2 FQNEAQ (reference sequence). The CDR3 reads CASSSTTGLGLTEAFF. The CDR3 DNA sequence: TGTGCCAGCAGCTCGACCACAGGTCTGGGGCTCACTGAAGCTTTCTTT.

The table lists this clonotype with a few counts. The rearrangement uses TRBV7-9 and TRBJ1-2; D is uncertain. With 8 bases removed from V and 0 bases from J, the gap between germline ends came to 7 bases. The CDR3 totals 12 residues. Germline V CDR1 and CDR2: SEHNR, FQNEAQ (reference sequence). CDR3 in amino acids: CASGRANYGYTF. In nucleotides, the CDR3 is TGTGCCAGCGGGCGAGCTAACTATGGCTACACCTTC.

Many counts were recorded for this clonotype. J is TRBJ1-3 and V is TRBV28; 7 bases map to TRBD1. From germline, CDR1 is MDHEN and CDR2 SYDVKM. This CDR3 has 15 amino acids. The V segment lost 4 bases and the J segment 2 bases; nucleotides outside the gene matches: 5. Written as DNA, the CDR3 is TGTGCCAGCAGTTATGGGACAGTAACTGGAAACACCATATATTTT. Translating gives CASSYGTVTGNTIYF.

This clonotype was seen a few times. One base separates it from a far larger clone, so it is likely a read error. The chain links TRBV29-1 to TRBJ2-1; maybe TRBD1 (5 bases). CDR3 length equals 15 residues. The V and J ends lost 4 bases and 10 bases respectively, with 23 bases between them. CDR1 and CDR2 from the germline V gene are SQVTM and ANQGSEA. The CDR3 DNA reads as TGCAGCGTTGTACCTAAGGGTAGGGGATACTACGAGCAGTTCTTC. Residues: CSVVPKGRGYYEQFF.

By frequency in the sample, this clonotype is medium-sized. At one end, the junction sequence differs from germline, possibly due to a read error. The V and J genes are TRBV12-3 or TRBV12-4 and TRBJ2-1, with 8 bases matching TRBD2. CDR3 length: 16 amino acids. Here the CDR3 DNA reads TGTGCCAGCAGTCCCCCGGGACTAGTCTCCTCCAATGAGCAGTTCTTC. Translating gives CASSPPGLVSSNEQFF.

In its sample, this clonotype ranks as medium-sized. The chain uses TRBV20-1 and TRBJ2-7, with D tentatively TRBD1 (6 bases). CDR1 and CDR2 (germline): DFQATT, SNEGSKA (reference sequence). The CDR3 loop spans 13 amino acids. The ends were cut back, 4 bases at V and 3 bases at J, with 13 bases in the middle. CDR3 sequence reads: CSANPGVGYEQYF. The CDR3 DNA follows: TGCAGTGCTAACCCAGGGGTTGGCTACGAGCAGTACTTC.

This clonotype ranks as medium-sized. The genes are TRBV20-1 and TRBJ2-7; TRBD1 matches at 9 bases. Trimming at V came to 3 bases and at J to 2 bases, leaving 5 bases not matched to a gene. Germline loops: CDR1 DFQATT, CDR2 SNEGSKA (reference sequence). CDR3 length: 14 amino acids. CDR3 protein: CSARGTGPPYEQYF. The CDR3 nucleotides read TGCAGTGCTAGGGGGACAGGGCCTCCCTACGAGCAGTACTTC.

By sample fraction, this clonotype is medium-sized (0.01 to 0.1%). This chain connects TRBV2 to TRBJ1-4; D is possibly TRBD1 (5 bases). The CDR3 has 14 residues. V gave up 8 bases and J gave up 5 bases, with 15 bases separating them. Germline V gene lookup returns CDR1 SNHLY and CDR2 FYNNEI. This CDR3 is CASLAGLINEKLFF. As DNA, the CDR3 is TGTGCCAGCCTAGCGGGACTGATAAATGAAAAACTGTTTTTT.

As for this clonotype: This is likely an artifact of a read error, given a far larger clone one base away. This chain joins TRBV11-2 and TRBJ2-1; D is possibly TRBD2 (5 bases). The CDR3 spans 16 residues. Germline V gene sequence: CDR1 SGHAT, CDR2 FQNNGV. In nucleotides, the CDR3 is TGTGCCGGCAGCGTATCTCATGGGAGCTCCTACAATGAGCAGTTCTTC. Translated, it gives CAGSVSHGSSYNEQFF.

This clonotype is deemed medium-sized. The chain has TRBV29-1 and TRBJ2-3; D not resolved. CDR1 is SQVTM, CDR2 ANQGSEA, per germline. V was clipped by 1 base and J by 6 bases, with 8 bases between them. The CDR3 extends over 12 amino acids. As DNA, the CDR3 is TGCAGCGTTGAAGTTCAGCCCGATACGCAGTATTTT. It is translated as CSVEVQPDTQYF.

This clonotype was recorded many times. V usage is TRBV6-2 or TRBV6-3 and J usage is TRBJ2-5, with 7 nucleotides matching TRBD2. V lost 6 bases, J lost 1 base, and 8 bases stayed unmatched. CDR1 is MNHEY, CDR2 SVGEGT, per germline. The CDR3 runs to 15 residues. For the CDR3, the DNA is TGTGCCAGCAGACCCTGGGAGCGGGGCCAAGAGACCCAGTACTTC. This translates into CASRPWERGQETQYF.

This clonotype counts as medium-sized. The CDR3 is CASSSLTNEQFF. The CDR3 DNA sequence: TGTGCCAGCAGCTCACTCACGAATGAGCAGTTCTTC. V gene TRBV5-6 combines with J gene TRBJ2-1, with D unclear. CDR1 SGHDT and CDR2 YYEEEE come from the germline V gene. The CDR3 is 12 residues long. Trimming removed 3 bases from V and 7 bases from J, with 8 bases in between. Drawing the rest from reference TRBV5-6 and TRBJ2-1, the complete variable domain is DAGVTQSPTHLIKTRGQQVTLRCSPKSGHDTVSWYQQALGQGPQFIFQYYEEEERQRGNFPDRFSGHQFPNYSSELNVNALLLGDSALYLCASSSLTNEQFFGPGTRLTVL.

This clonotype is medium-sized in the sample. The V and J genes are TRBV20-1 and TRBJ2-3, with 9 bases fitting TRBD2. The trim removed 8 bases at V and 3 bases at J, leaving 9 bases unmatched. Germline V gives CDR1 DFQATT, CDR2 SNEGSKA (reference sequence). The CDR3 runs to 14 residues. The CDR3 protein is CSTPSGVSTDTQYF. Written as DNA, the CDR3 is TGCAGTACCCCTAGCGGGGTCTCGACAGATACGCAGTATTTT.

This clonotype was seen repeatedly, ten times or more. This chain uses TRBV27 with TRBJ2-3; 7 nucleotides match TRBD1. V was pared by 10 bases and J by 6 bases, with 19 bases of the junction left unmatched. The germline V gene has CDR1 MNHEY and CDR2 SMNVEV (reference sequence). CDR3 size: 16 residues. The CDR3 loop is CATGRRQGVPLDTQYF. In nucleotides, the CDR3 is TGTGCCACCGGCCGGCGACAGGGCGTCCCCCTGGATACGCAGTATTTT.